The rows below give T cell receptor beta chains drawn from one sample of a study of blood T cells in healthy people across ages. From the 5' RACE reads, TCRdb called clonotypes with MiXCR, one entry per CDR3 protein. The repertoire consists of about 1.6 million distinct CDR3 sequences, with 30% to 35% occurring once and the leading ten covering about 10%. The sequenced sample consisted of blood. Receptors were obtained from a woman in her thirties in good health. The CDR3 runs from the conserved cysteine through the conserved F or W. D genes are given only for firm matches. Where a row states a size, it is once, few, many or the class of an expanded clone; other rows omit it.

clone size	V gene	D gene	J gene	CDR3 length	CDR3 protein	CDR3 DNA
NA	TRBV5-5	TRBD2	TRBJ2-5	18	CASIYGIAGGPGSETQYF	TGTGCCAGCATCTACGGGATAGCGGGGGGGCCTGGGTCCGAGACCCAGTACTTC
NA	TRBV12-3/TRBV12-4	NA	TRBJ2-1	12	CASSLPPAEQFF	TGTGCCAGCAGTTTACCCCCCGCTGAGCAGTTCTTC
NA	TRBV18	TRBD1	TRBJ2-3	15	CASSPVTGIRDTQYF	TGTGCCAGCTCACCTGTGACAGGGATCAGAGATACGCAGTATTTT
few	TRBV27	NA	TRBJ1-2	14	CASSLSSSNYGYTF	TGTGCCAGCAGTTTGAGCAGTTCTAACTATGGCTACACCTTC
NA	TRBV18	NA	TRBJ1-1	15	CASSLLPGMNTEAFF	TGTGCCAGCTCACTCCTCCCGGGAATGAACACTGAAGCTTTCTTT
NA	TRBV5-1	TRBD1	TRBJ2-5	14	CASRHGQGLETQYF	TGCGCCAGCAGACACGGACAGGGGCTTGAGACCCAGTACTTC
NA	TRBV15	NA	TRBJ2-3	17	CATSRGLGPSFTDTQYF	TGTGCCACCAGCAGGGGACTGGGGCCGAGCTTCACAGATACGCAGTATTTT
NA	TRBV7-6	TRBD1	TRBJ1-2	19	CASSSRDLWTGGASYGYTF	TGTGCCAGCAGCTCGCGAGACCTCTGGACAGGGGGCGCGAGCTATGGCTACACCTTC
many	TRBV29-1	TRBD2	TRBJ2-3	14	CSVAGGNPTDTQYF	TGCAGCGTTGCGGGAGGTAACCCCACAGATACGCAGTATTTT
NA	TRBV5-5	NA	TRBJ2-6	16	CASSLFPDTGANVRTF	TGTGCCAGCAGCTTGTTCCCCGATACTGGGGCCAACGTCCGGACTTTC
NA	TRBV2	NA	TRBJ2-7	12	CASSLPLYGQYF	TGTGCCAGCAGTTTACCACTCTACGGGCAGTACTTC
NA	TRBV11-2	TRBD1	TRBJ2-1	17	CAGSLEGGQGEGNEQFF	TGTGCCGGCAGCTTAGAAGGTGGACAGGGTGAGGGGAATGAGCAGTTCTTC
NA	TRBV20-1	NA	TRBJ2-3	14	CSVSRDGSTDTQYF	TGCAGTGTTAGCCGGGACGGAAGCACAGATACGCAGTATTTT
few	TRBV12-3/TRBV12-4	TRBD2	TRBJ2-1	15	CASSLGGLGRNEQFF	TGTGCCAGCAGTTTGGGCGGACTAGGGAGGAATGAGCAGTTCTTC
few	TRBV7-2	NA	TRBJ2-3	15	CASSSTLSYLQTQYF	TGTGCCAGCAGCTCAACTCTGTCTTACCTTCAGACGCAGTATTTT
NA	TRBV6-5	NA	TRBJ2-3	13	CASSPTPGHTQYF	TGTGCCAGCAGTCCAACCCCCGGTCATACGCAGTATTTT
NA	TRBV20-1	TRBD2	TRBJ2-2	16	CSARRGLASNTGELFF	TGCAGTGCTAGACGGGGACTAGCGTCGAACACCGGGGAGCTGTTTTTT
few	TRBV5-6	NA	TRBJ1-1	16	CASSFKDRRSNTEAFF	TGTGCCAGCAGCTTCAAGGACAGACGCTCGAACACTGAAGCTTTCTTT
NA	TRBV20-1	NA	TRBJ1-2	10	CSAKGYGYTF	TGCAGTGCTAAAGGTTATGGCTACACCTTC
NA	TRBV9	NA	TRBJ2-1	14	CASSVGRQFNEQFF	TGTGCCAGCAGCGTAGGAAGACAGTTTAATGAGCAGTTCTTC
few	TRBV4-1	TRBD2	TRBJ2-1	16	CASSPRSSGSYNEQFF	TGCGCCAGCAGCCCCCGTTCTAGCGGGAGCTACAATGAGCAGTTCTTC
few	TRBV6-1	TRBD1	TRBJ2-7	13	CASSRDRDDEQYF	TGTGCCAGCAGCCGGGACAGGGACGACGAGCAGTACTTC
few	TRBV10-3	NA	TRBJ2-1	14	CAISESSGDREQFF	TGTGCCATCAGTGAGTCGTCAGGGGATCGGGAGCAGTTCTTC
NA	TRBV15	NA	TRBJ2-3	16	CATSRGRLAITDTQYF	TGTGCCACCAGCAGGGGCAGGCTAGCGATTACAGATACGCAGTATTTT
many	TRBV4-1	NA	TRBJ2-3	19	CASSQGVALPEPLPDTQYF	TGCGCCAGCAGCCAAGGGGTCGCGTTGCCAGAGCCCTTGCCAGATACGCAGTATTTT
few	TRBV9	NA	TRBJ2-3	14	CASSVATAKDTQYF	TGTGCCAGCAGCGTAGCTACCGCAAAAGATACGCAGTATTTT
NA	TRBV7-2	TRBD2	TRBJ2-1	15	CTSSFLAGVYNEQFF	TGTACCAGCAGCTTTCTGGCGGGGGTCTACAATGAGCAGTTCTTC
NA	TRBV20-1	TRBD1	TRBJ1-1	13	CSASGTGYTEAFF	TGCAGTGCTAGCGGGACAGGGTATACTGAAGCTTTCTTT
few	TRBV10-3	TRBD2	TRBJ2-2	19	CAISESVGKAGVYAGELFF	TGTGCCATCAGTGAGTCAGTCGGGAAAGCGGGAGTCTACGCCGGGGAGCTGTTTTTT
NA	TRBV19	NA	TRBJ2-3	13	CASRRGAADTQYF	TGTGCCAGTAGGAGGGGGGCCGCAGATACGCAGTATTTT
NA	TRBV7-9	NA	TRBJ2-1	11	CASSSDLEQFF	TGTGCCAGCAGCTCGGATCTCGAGCAGTTCTTC
NA	TRBV10-3	NA	TRBJ2-2	15	CAISEPGENTGELFF	TGTGCCATCAGTGAGCCGGGGGAGAACACCGGGGAGCTGTTTTTT